This T cell receptor beta chain emerged from a study of blood T cell repertoires in COVID-19. Across the study: Specimens from acute and convalescent COVID-19 originated in the United States, Italy and Spain. T cells, B-cell-depleted T cells, or PBMCs supplied cDNA or gDNA.

Seattle-derived patients entered the study during active infection and were followed longitudinally. V was cut by 4 bases and J by 4 bases, with 14 bases left in between. The CDR3 runs to 15 residues. Germline V gene sequence: CDR1 MNHEY, CDR2 SVGAGI. How the authors handled the data: Researchers report that nucleated cell counts were estimated from reference gene primer amplification. Some clones are missing from TCRdb's copy, which holds only in-frame ones; the method was immunoSEQ multiplex PCR. V and J calls and clone size are as listed in that table; D and trimming were resolved from the DNA. The sample includes some 180,000 clones, around 75% of them seen just once.

Sequencing input: peripheral blood. The genes are TRBV6-5 and TRBJ2-1; D possibly corresponds to TRBD1 (6 bases). The clonotype was recovered from a middle-aged woman with COVID-19, enrolled during active disease. The CDR3 DNA reads as TGTGCCAGCAGTTTAAGTACAGGGCCGTACAATGAGCAGTTCTTC. This codes for CASSLSTGPYNEQFF.